This T cell receptor beta chain was captured by sequencing in a study of CD8+ T cells in alopecia areata. V lost 7 bases to trimming and J lost 2 bases, with 7 bases between them. The germline gives CDR1 MGHDK, CDR2 SYGVNS. The CDR3 is made up of 12 amino acids. Isolated RNA was reverse transcribed into cDNA used as the sequencing template. Libraries were prepared by immunoSEQ multiplex PCR; TCRdb keeps only in-frame clonotypes and omits some of them. Seen here are more than 200,000 clones, around 67% observed once, and the top ten hold more than 0.95%. This chain links TRBV25-1 with TRBJ2-3; no clear D gene. This TCR was sampled from a human donor with alopecia areata. Sequencing used CD4+ T cells sorted from blood, obtained at week 0. The CDR3 protein is CASTSHTDTQYF. The CDR3 DNA reads as TGTGCCAGCACGTCCCACACAGATACGCAGTATTTT.